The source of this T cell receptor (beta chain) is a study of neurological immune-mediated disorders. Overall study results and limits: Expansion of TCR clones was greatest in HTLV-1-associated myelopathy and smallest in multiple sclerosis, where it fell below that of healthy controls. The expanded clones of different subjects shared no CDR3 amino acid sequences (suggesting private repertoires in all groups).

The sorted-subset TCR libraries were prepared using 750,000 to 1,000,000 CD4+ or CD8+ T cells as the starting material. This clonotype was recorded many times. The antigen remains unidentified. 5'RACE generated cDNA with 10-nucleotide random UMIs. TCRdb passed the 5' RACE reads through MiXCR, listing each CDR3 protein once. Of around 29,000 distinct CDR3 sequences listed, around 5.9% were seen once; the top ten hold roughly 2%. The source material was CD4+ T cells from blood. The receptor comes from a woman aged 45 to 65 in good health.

CDR3 sequence reads: CASSLRADYNSPLHF. DNA for the CDR3: TGTGCCAGCAGTTTGCGGGCAGACTATAATTCACCCCTCCACTTT. The genes are TRBV12-3 or TRBV12-4 and TRBJ1-6; no firm D call. V was shortened by 3 bases and J by 3 bases, with 9 bases between the two germline ends. This CDR3 region has 15 residues.